This TCR beta chain was sequenced for a study of T cells in Graves' hyperthyroidism and ophthalmopathy. Overall study context: Any treatment followed the collection of peripheral blood at initial diagnosis. Study-level results: Blood samples included most of the expanded thyroid clonotypes exceeding 0.001.

The V gene lost 2 bases and the J gene lost 3 bases, with 5 bases spanning the gap. There are 14 residues in the CDR3. The germline gives CDR1 SGHTA, CDR2 FQGTGA. Used for diagnoses were clinical symptoms, serum thyroxine and TRAb, thyroid ultrasound and orbital computed tomography. The PBMCs studied were ones that came from 10 ml fresh peripheral blood. Amplified TCR beta CDR3 regions came from RNA transcripts. The HTBI primer set was used in a first-round RT-PCR of the TCR CDR3. TCRdb reprocessed the multiplex PCR reads with MiXCR, giving one entry per CDR3 protein. The sample includes about 740,000 distinct CDR3 sequences, 13% to 15% of them seen just once. This clonotype was counted ten times or more. Its specificity is not known.

Sequencing input: blood. The TCR was taken from a woman between 18 and 29 years old with Graves' hyperthyroidism. This chain joins TRBV7-3 and TRBJ1-6; D gene unclear. The CDR3 region has the DNA TGTGCCAGCAGCTTAGAAGGCTATAATTCACCCCTCCACTTT. It codes for CASSLEGYNSPLHF. Drawing the rest from reference TRBV7-3 and TRBJ1-6, the complete variable domain is GAGVSQTPSNKVTEKGKYVELRCDPISGHTALYWYRQSLGQGPEFLIYFQGTGAADDSGLPNDRFFAVRPEGSVSTLKIQRTERGDSAVYLCASSLEGYNSPLHFGNGTRLTVT.